Listed here is a single T cell receptor beta chain. Libraries were prepared by immunoSEQ multiplex PCR; TCRdb keeps only in-frame clonotypes and omits some of them. The table includes about 80,000 clones, 85% detected once. The record originates from a study of blood T cell repertoires in COVID-19. On the study more broadly: The cDNA or gDNA used as material had been derived from T cells, B-cell-depleted T cells, or PBMCs.

V lost 5 bases to trimming and J lost 4 bases; unmatched junction nucleotides: 6. Germline CDR1 and CDR2: MNHEY and SVGAGI. The CDR3 is 15 amino acids. The TCR was taken from a man aged 45-60 years with COVID-19, enrolled during active disease. Specimen: peripheral blood. The rearrangement joins TRBV6-5 to TRBJ2-3, with 10 bases lining up with TRBD2. The CDR3 sequence: CASSPQREGADTQYF. CDR3 sequence (DNA): TGTGCCAGCAGTCCGCAGCGGGAGGGGGCAGATACGCAGTATTTT.